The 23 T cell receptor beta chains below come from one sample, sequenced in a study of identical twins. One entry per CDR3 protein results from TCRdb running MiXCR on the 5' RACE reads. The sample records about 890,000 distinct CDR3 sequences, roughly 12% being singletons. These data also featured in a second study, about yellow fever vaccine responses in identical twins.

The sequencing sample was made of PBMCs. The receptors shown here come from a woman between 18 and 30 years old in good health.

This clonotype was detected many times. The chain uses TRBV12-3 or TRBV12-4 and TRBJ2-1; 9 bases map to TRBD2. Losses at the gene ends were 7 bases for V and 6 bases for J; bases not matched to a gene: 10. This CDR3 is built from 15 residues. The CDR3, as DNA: TGTGCCAGCACCAACTTAGCGGGAGTTGGCAATGAGCAGTTCTTC. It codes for CASTNLAGVGNEQFF.

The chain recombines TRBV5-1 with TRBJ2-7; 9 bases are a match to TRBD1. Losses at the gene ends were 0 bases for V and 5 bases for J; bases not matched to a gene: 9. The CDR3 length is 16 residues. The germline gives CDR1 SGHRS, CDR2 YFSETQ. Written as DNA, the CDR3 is TGCGCCAGCAGCTTGGTCACAGGGGGCTATATCCACGAGCAGTACTTC. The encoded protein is CASSLVTGGYIHEQYF.

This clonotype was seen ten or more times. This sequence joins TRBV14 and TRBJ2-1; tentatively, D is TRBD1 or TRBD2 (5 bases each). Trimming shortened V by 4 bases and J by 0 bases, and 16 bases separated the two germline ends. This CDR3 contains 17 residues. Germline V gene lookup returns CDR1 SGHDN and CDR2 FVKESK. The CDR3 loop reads CASSRDLISSSYNEQFF. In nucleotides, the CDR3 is TGTGCCAGCAGCCGGGACCTAATATCTAGCTCCTACAATGAGCAGTTCTTC.

The CDR3 sequence is CASSLARGPETQYF. In DNA form, the CDR3 reads TGTGCCAGCAGCTTGGCCCGGGGGCCAGAGACCCAGTACTTC. V and J are TRBV11-2 and TRBJ2-5; D is possibly TRBD1 or TRBD2 (6 bases each). This CDR3 region has 14 residues. Germline CDR1 reads SGHAT; CDR2 reads FQNNGV. The V and J ends lost 3 bases and 4 bases respectively, with 12 bases between them.

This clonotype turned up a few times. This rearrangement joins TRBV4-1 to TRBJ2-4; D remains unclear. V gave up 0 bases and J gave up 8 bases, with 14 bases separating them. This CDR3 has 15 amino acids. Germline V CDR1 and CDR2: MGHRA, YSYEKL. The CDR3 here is CASSQDRGPPDIQYF. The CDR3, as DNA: TGCGCCAGCAGCCAAGATCGAGGCCCTCCGGACATTCAGTACTTC.

The chain's CDR3 is CASSESRGSLLVSDTGELFF. CDR3 bases: TGTGCCAGCAGTGAAAGCAGGGGATCCCTGCTCGTCTCGGACACCGGGGAGCTGTTTTTT. This chain joins TRBV6-1 and TRBJ2-2, with D possibly being TRBD1 (6 bases). Trimming stripped 2 bases from V and 3 bases from J, with 25 bases between. The CDR3 sequence is 20 residues long. The V gene's germline CDR1 is MNHNS and CDR2 SASEGT.

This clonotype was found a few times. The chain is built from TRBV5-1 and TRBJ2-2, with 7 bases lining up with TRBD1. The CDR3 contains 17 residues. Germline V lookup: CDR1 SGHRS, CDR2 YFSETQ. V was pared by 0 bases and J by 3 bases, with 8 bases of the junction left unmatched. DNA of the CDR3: TGCGCCAGCAGCTTGGATCGCCGGGACAGATACACCGGGGAGCTGTTTTTT. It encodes CASSLDRRDRYTGELFF.

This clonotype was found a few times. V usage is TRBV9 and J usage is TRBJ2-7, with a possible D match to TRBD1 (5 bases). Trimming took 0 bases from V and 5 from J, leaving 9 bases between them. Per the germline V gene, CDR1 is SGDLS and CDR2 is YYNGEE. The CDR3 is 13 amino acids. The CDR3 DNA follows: TGTGCCAGCAGCGTAGTCCAGGGCCACGAGCAGTACTTC. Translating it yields CASSVVQGHEQYF.

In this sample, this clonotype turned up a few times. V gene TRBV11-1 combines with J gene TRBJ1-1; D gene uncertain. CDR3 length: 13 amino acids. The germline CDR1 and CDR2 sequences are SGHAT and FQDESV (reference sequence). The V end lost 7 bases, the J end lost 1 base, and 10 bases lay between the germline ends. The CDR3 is CASTGRRNTEAFF. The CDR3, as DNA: TGTGCCAGCACTGGCAGGAGGAACACTGAAGCTTTCTTT.

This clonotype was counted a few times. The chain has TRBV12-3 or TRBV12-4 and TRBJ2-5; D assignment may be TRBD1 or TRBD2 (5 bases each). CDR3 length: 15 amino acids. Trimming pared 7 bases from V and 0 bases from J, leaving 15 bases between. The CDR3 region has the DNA TGTGCCAGCACCCTGGCCGGGACCTACCAAGAGACCCAGTACTTC. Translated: CASTLAGTYQETQYF.

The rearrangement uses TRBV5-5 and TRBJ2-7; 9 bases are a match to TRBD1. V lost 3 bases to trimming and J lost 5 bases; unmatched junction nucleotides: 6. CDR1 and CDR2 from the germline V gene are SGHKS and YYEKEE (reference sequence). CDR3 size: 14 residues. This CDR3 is CASSWMGQGDEQYF. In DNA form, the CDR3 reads TGTGCCAGCAGCTGGATGGGACAGGGCGACGAGCAGTACTTC. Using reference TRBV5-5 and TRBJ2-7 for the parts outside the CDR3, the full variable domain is DAGVTQSPTHLIKTRGQQVTLRCSPISGHKSVSWYQQVLGQGPQFIFQYYEKEERGRGNFPDRFSARQFPNYSSELNVNALLLGDSALYLCASSWMGQGDEQYFGPGTRLTVT.

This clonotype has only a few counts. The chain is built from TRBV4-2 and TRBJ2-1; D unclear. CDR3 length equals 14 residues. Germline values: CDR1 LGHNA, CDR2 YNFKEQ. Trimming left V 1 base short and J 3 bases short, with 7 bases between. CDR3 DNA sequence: TGTGCCAGCAGCCAAGGGGGTGTCTACAATGAGCAGTTCTTC. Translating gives CASSQGGVYNEQFF.

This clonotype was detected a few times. The CDR3 loop is CSVVGQEFGEQYF. As DNA, the CDR3 is TGCAGCGTGGTGGGACAGGAATTTGGCGAGCAGTACTTC. The rearrangement uses TRBV29-1 and TRBJ2-7; 8 bases are shared with TRBD1. The V gene's germline CDR1 is SQVTM and CDR2 ANQGSEA. This CDR3 is built from 13 residues. V trimming: 6 bases; J trimming: 6 bases; junction bases outside the gene matches: 10.

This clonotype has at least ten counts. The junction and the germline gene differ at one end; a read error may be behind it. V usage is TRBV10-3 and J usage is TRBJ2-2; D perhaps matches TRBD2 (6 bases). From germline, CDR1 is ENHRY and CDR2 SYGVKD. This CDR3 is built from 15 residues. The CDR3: CAITERATGTGELFF. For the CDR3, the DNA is TGTGCCATCACTGAGCGGGCCACGGGGACCGGGGAGCTGTTTTTT.

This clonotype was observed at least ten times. The CDR3 loop reads CASSSGTGPLSLHF. In nucleotides, the CDR3 is TGTGCCAGCAGCTCCGGGACAGGGCCCCTATCCCTCCACTTT. The chain couples TRBV12-3 or TRBV12-4 to TRBJ1-6; 9 nucleotides align to TRBD1. The CDR3 covers 14 residues. The V segment lost 6 bases and the J segment 14 bases; nucleotides outside the gene matches: 11.

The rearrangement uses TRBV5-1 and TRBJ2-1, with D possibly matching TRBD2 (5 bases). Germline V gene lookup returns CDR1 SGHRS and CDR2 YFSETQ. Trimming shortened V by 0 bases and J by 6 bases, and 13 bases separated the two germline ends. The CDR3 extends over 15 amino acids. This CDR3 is CASSLGWETSNEQFF. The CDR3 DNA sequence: TGCGCCAGCAGCTTGGGGTGGGAGACGTCCAATGAGCAGTTCTTC.

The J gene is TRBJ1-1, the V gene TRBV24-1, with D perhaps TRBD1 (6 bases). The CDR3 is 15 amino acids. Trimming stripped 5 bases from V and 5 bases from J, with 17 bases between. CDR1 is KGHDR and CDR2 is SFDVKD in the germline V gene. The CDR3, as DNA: TGTGCCACCAGTGCGCGGGGGGGGCCTCCTACTGAAGCTTTCTTT. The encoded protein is CATSARGGPPTEAFF.

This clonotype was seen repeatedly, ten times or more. The CDR3 bases are TGCGCCAGCAGCCAAGGAGGAGCTTATAGCAATCAGCCCCAGCATTTT. As protein: CASSQGGAYSNQPQHF. This chain uses TRBV4-1 with TRBJ1-5; unclear D gene. The length of the CDR3 is 16 residues. The germline V and J ends were trimmed by 1 base and 0 bases, with 10 bases remaining between them. CDR1 and CDR2 from the germline V gene are MGHRA and YSYEKL.

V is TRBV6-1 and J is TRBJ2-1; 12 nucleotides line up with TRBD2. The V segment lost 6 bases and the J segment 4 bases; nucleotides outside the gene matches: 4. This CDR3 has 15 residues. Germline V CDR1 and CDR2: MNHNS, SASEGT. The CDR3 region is CASRLAGGIYNEQFF. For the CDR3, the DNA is TGTGCCAGCAGGCTAGCGGGAGGGATATACAATGAGCAGTTCTTC.

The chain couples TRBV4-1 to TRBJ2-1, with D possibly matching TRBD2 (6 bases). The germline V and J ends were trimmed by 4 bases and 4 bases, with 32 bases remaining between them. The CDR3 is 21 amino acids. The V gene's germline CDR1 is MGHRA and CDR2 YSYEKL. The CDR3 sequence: CASSLRPPPAGAAKIYNEQFF. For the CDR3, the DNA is TGCGCCAGCAGCCTCCGCCCACCCCCAGCGGGCGCTGCCAAGATTTACAATGAGCAGTTCTTC.

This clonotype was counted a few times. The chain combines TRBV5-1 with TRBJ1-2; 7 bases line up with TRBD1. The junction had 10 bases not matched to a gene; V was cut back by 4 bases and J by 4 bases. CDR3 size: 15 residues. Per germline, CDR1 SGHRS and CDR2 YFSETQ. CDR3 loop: CASSPRGTDPYGYTF. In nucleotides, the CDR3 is TGCGCCAGCAGCCCCCGGGGGACAGACCCCTATGGCTACACCTTC.

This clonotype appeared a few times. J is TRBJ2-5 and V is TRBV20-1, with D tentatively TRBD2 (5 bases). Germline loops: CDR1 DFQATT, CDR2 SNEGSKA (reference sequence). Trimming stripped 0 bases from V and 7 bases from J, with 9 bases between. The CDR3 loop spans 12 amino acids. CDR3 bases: TGCAGTGCTAGAGAAACGGCGGGGACCCAGTACTTC. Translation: CSARETAGTQYF.

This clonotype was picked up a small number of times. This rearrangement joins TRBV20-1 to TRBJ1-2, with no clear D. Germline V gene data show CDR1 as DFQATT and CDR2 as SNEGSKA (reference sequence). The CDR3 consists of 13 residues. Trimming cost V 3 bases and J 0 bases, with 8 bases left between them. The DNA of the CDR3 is TGCAGTGCTAGTCACAGCGCTAACTATGGCTACACCTTC. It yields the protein CSASHSANYGYTF.